One sample yielded the 12 T cell receptor beta chains listed below, sequenced in a study of blood T cell repertoires in COVID-19 (dated by TCRdb to the early 2020s). Library preparation was by the immunoSEQ multiplex PCR assay. What TCRdb holds here is the immuneACCESS table cut down to in-frame rearrangements. Part of the clones is not present; checked against another copy, under half of the missing clones reflect an unresolved V gene, and the others are unexplained. Across this sample there are some 88,000 clones, with roughly nine tenths seen only once. The top ten clones comprise about 1.8% of the sample. The sequencing sample was made of peripheral blood. The receptors stem from a human donor with active COVID-19. The donor label of this sample is uncertain.

This clone showed up just once. The J gene is TRBJ2-7, the V gene TRBV7-2; no clear D gene. CDR3 size: 14 residues. Trimming removed 1 base at V and 2 bases at J, with 9 bases between. The germline V gene has CDR1 SGHTA and CDR2 FQGNSA. CDR3: CASSLVGRAYEQYF. CDR3 sequence (DNA): TGTGCCAGCAGCTTAGTTGGGCGAGCCTACGAGCAGTACTTC.

The V gene is TRBV27, the J gene TRBJ2-7; 11 nucleotides line up with TRBD2. Per germline, CDR1 MNHEY and CDR2 SMNVEV (reference sequence). V dropped 6 bases and J dropped 2; count of bases not matched to a gene: 3. This CDR3 contains 14 residues. Here the CDR3 reads CASRLAGAAYEQYF. The CDR3 DNA follows: TGTGCCAGCAGACTAGCGGGGGCCGCCTACGAGCAGTACTTC.

The gene calls are TRBV9 and TRBJ2-7; D is possibly TRBD2 (5 bases). The germline gives CDR1 SGDLS, CDR2 YYNGEE. The CDR3 is made up of 14 amino acids. Deletions cut 0 bases from V and 5 bases from J, with 12 bases between. CDR3 region: CASSVAAGSNEQYF. The CDR3 DNA is TGTGCCAGCAGCGTAGCTGCGGGCTCAAACGAGCAGTACTTC.

Here the CDR3 DNA reads TGTGCCAGCTTGGGCCAGGGGGCATTCAATGAGCAGTTCTTC. It encodes CASLGQGAFNEQFF. The J gene is TRBJ2-1, the V gene TRBV2, with 8 bases lining up with TRBD1. V shed 8 bases and J 6 bases; nucleotides not matched to a gene: 9. Germline-derived CDR1 and CDR2 are SNHLY and FYNNEI. CDR3 length equals 14 residues. Full variable domain (remainder filled in from reference TRBV2 and TRBJ2-1): EPEVTQTPSHQVTQMGQEVILRCVPISNHLYFYWYRQILGQKVEFLVSFYNNEISEKSEIFDDQFSVERPDGSNFTLKIRSTKLEDSAMYFCASLGQGAFNEQFFGPGTRLTVL.

The chain recombines TRBV5-4 with TRBJ1-2, with 10 positions matching TRBD1. CDR1 SGHNT and CDR2 YYREEE come from the germline V gene (reference sequence). The CDR3 is 18 residues long. V was pared by 4 bases and J by 0 bases, with 12 bases of the junction left unmatched. DNA of the CDR3: TGTGCCAGCAGCCCACCCGGGACAGGGGTCCTCCCTAACTATGGCTACACCTTC. As protein: CASSPPGTGVLPNYGYTF.

The rearrangement joins TRBV2 to TRBJ1-1; TRBD1 might be the D (6 bases). CDR1 is SNHLY and CDR2 is FYNNEI in the germline V gene. Trimming removed 8 bases at V and 5 bases at J, with 15 bases between. This CDR3 is 13 amino acids long. CDR3 sequence reads: CASVEGVGTEAFF. CDR3 bases: TGTGCCAGCGTCGAGGGGGTTGGGACTGAAGCTTTCTTT.

This chain joins TRBV7-9 and TRBJ1-1; perhaps TRBD1 as D (6 bases). This CDR3 is built from 14 residues. V shed 1 base and J shed 7 bases, with 13 bases lying between them. Germline V gives CDR1 SEHNR, CDR2 FQNEAQ (reference sequence). CDR3 protein: CASSLEGGGIEAFF. In DNA form, the CDR3 reads TGTGCCAGCAGCTTAGAGGGTGGGGGCATTGAAGCTTTCTTT.

This clone appeared once. In nucleotides, the CDR3 is TGTGCCACCAGCAGACAGGGGGCAGAAAATCAGCCCCAGCATTTT. As protein: CATSRQGAENQPQHF. The rearrangement links TRBV15 to TRBJ1-5; 8 bases match TRBD1. CDR1 is LNHNV, CDR2 YYDKDF, per germline (reference sequence). The CDR3 is 15 residues long. The V gene end was trimmed by 2 bases and the J gene end by 4 bases; junction bases not matched to a gene: 4.

The V call is TRBV19, the J call TRBJ2-6; 11 positions match TRBD1. With 10 bases clipped from V and 2 bases from J, the junction kept 10 bases outside the gene matches. There are 17 residues in the CDR3. CDR1 is LNHDA and CDR2 is SQIVND in the germline V gene (reference sequence). The CDR3 DNA follows: TGTGCCACCGGGACAGGGGGTTTAGGGGCTGGGGCCAACGTCCTGACTTTC. Protein: CATGTGGLGAGANVLTF. The full variable domain, with the rest looked up from reference TRBV19 and TRBJ2-6, is DGGITQSPKYLFRKEGQNVTLSCEQNLNHDAMYWYRQDPGQGLRLIYYSQIVNDFQKGDIAEGYSVSREKKESFPLTVTSAQKNPTAFYLCATGTGGLGAGANVLTFGAGSRLTVL.

The V call is TRBV29-1, the J call TRBJ2-2; TRBD1 might be the D (5 bases). The CDR3 is 13 amino acids. Deletions cut 7 bases from V and 6 bases from J, with 15 bases between. Germline values: CDR1 SQVTM, CDR2 ANQGSEA. CDR3 coding DNA: TGCAGCGCCGAAGGCAGGGATGCCGGGGAGCTGTTTTTT. Amino acids: CSAEGRDAGELFF.

The chain recombines TRBV14 with TRBJ2-5, with 7 nucleotides matching TRBD2. The CDR3 extends over 14 amino acids. With V trimmed by 0 bases and J by 5 bases, 3 bases remained unmatched. Germline V gene sequence: CDR1 SGHDN, CDR2 FVKESK. The CDR3 bases are TGTGCCAGCAGCCAAGAACTCGGGAGGGAGACCCAGTACTTC. This gives the protein CASSQELGRETQYF.

The rearrangement links TRBV3-1 (or the pseudogene TRBV3-2) to TRBJ1-4; the match to TRBD1 covers 8 bases. Germline V lookup: CDR1 LGHDT, CDR2 YNNKEL (reference sequence). V gave up 4 bases and J gave up 8 bases; unmatched junction bases: 6. The length of the CDR3 is 14 residues. CDR3 in amino acids: CASSLRRDREKLFF. The CDR3 DNA reads as TGTGCCAGCAGCCTACGCCGGGACAGGGAAAAACTGTTTTTT.